This T cell receptor beta chain was sequenced during a study of blood T cell repertoires in COVID-19. Germline V CDR1 and CDR2: SGHNT, YYREEE (reference sequence). The CDR3 loop spans 15 amino acids. V was clipped by 4 bases and J by 7 bases, with 18 bases between them. Assay: immunoSEQ multiplex PCR; the TCRdb copy retains only in-frame clones and omits some. The table lists roughly 100,000 clones, approximately 86% of them singletons. Sequenced sample: peripheral blood. The clonotype originates from a woman aged 45-60 years with COVID-19, enrolled during active disease. The V gene is TRBV5-4, the J gene TRBJ2-1; weak D call: TRBD1 (6 bases). The CDR3 DNA follows: TGTGCCAGCAGCCTCGTAAGGGACACTCAGAATGAGCAGTTCTTC. It codes for CASSLVRDTQNEQFF.